Shown below are 32 T cell receptor beta chains from a single sample sequenced in a study of T cells after posttransplantation cyclophosphamide. Controls had myeloablative marrow grafts with methotrexate and calcineurin inhibitor, sampled at 1 year. Using immunoSEQ multiplex PCR, the repertoire was profiled, and TCRdb retains in-frame clones only, with some absent. The sample lists 9,500 to 10,000 clones; 88% were seen once. The material was PBMCs, obtained after an allogeneic stem cell transplant with a calcineurin inhibitor and methotrexate. Source of these receptors: a male patient in his 30s who received an allogeneic stem cell transplant from an unrelated donor, was CMV-positive, and had no GVHD. Some T cells may be graft donor cells.

This chain joins TRBV2 and TRBJ2-6; 12 nucleotides align to TRBD2. V gave up 5 bases and J gave up 2 bases; unmatched junction bases: 7. Per germline, CDR1 SNHLY and CDR2 FYNNEI. The CDR3 extends over 18 amino acids. The CDR3 DNA reads as TGTGCCAGCAGTCTTGTACTAGCGGGAGGAACTGGGGCCAACGTCCTGACTTTC. It encodes CASSLVLAGGTGANVLTF. Based on the CDR3 plus reference TRBV2 and TRBJ2-6, the full variable domain is EPEVTQTPSHQVTQMGQEVILRCVPISNHLYFYWYRQILGQKVEFLVSFYNNEISEKSEIFDDQFSVERPDGSNFTLKIRSTKLEDSAMYFCASSLVLAGGTGANVLTFGAGSRLTVL.

The chain links TRBV19 to TRBJ1-1, with unresolved D. Trimming took off 1 base at V and 11 bases at J, with 11 bases between the two ends. CDR1 and CDR2 (germline): LNHDA, SQIVND (reference sequence). This CDR3 spans 12 amino acids. CDR3 sequence reads: CASSIGPAGAFF. The DNA for the CDR3 is TGTGCCAGTAGTATAGGTCCAGCGGGCGCTTTCTTT. Based on the CDR3 plus reference TRBV19 and TRBJ1-1, the full variable domain is DGGITQSPKYLFRKEGQNVTLSCEQNLNHDAMYWYRQDPGQGLRLIYYSQIVNDFQKGDIAEGYSVSREKKESFPLTVTSAQKNPTAFYLCASSIGPAGAFFGQGTRLTVV.

The V gene is TRBV4-1, the J gene TRBJ2-4; 14 nucleotides line up with TRBD2. Germline-derived CDR1 and CDR2 are MGHRA and YSYEKL. V shed 4 bases and J 7 bases; nucleotides not matched to a gene: 12. This CDR3 contains 18 residues. Here the CDR3 DNA reads TGCGCCAGCAGCCCTTTGACTAGCGGGAGGGCCGGGCGGAACATTCAGTACTTC. It is translated as CASSPLTSGRAGRNIQYF.

The V and J genes are TRBV5-6 and TRBJ2-1; the D gene is possibly TRBD2 (5 bases). The V end was cut by 5 bases, the J end by 4 bases, with 13 bases between. Germline lookup yields CDR1 SGHDT and CDR2 YYEEEE. The length of the CDR3 is 14 residues. Written as DNA, the CDR3 is TGTGCCAGCAGACCAGAGGGAAGTTACAATGAGCAGTTCTTC. Translated, it gives CASRPEGSYNEQFF.

The chain recombines TRBV9 with TRBJ2-2, with TRBD2 identical over 15 bases. The CDR3 sequence is 19 residues long. The germline V gene encodes CDR1 SGDLS and CDR2 YYNGEE. After removal of 6 bases from V and 3 bases from J, the junction contained 12 bases not matched to a gene. In DNA form, the CDR3 reads TGTGCCAGCACTCGGACTAGCGGGAGGGCCGGGGTTTACACCGGGGAGCTGTTTTTT. It encodes CASTRTSGRAGVYTGELFF.

The V call is TRBV5-4, the J call TRBJ2-3; D gene uncertain. The CDR3 contains 12 residues. V shed 4 bases and J shed 2 bases, with 5 bases lying between them. Germline lookup yields CDR1 SGHNT and CDR2 YYREEE (reference sequence). CDR3 nucleotides: TGTGCCAGCAGCATCTCCACAGATACGCAGTATTTT. Protein sequence: CASSISTDTQYF.

This clone is a singleton in its sample. The gene calls are TRBV2 and TRBJ2-2, with 8 bases identical to TRBD1. The CDR3 contains 15 residues. The V and J ends lost 6 bases and 6 bases, in that order; junction bases with no gene match: 9. Germline loops: CDR1 SNHLY, CDR2 FYNNEI. The CDR3 DNA is TGTGCCAGCAGCTACGGACAGGGAGGCGCCGGGGAGCTGTTTTTT. Its protein product is CASSYGQGGAGELFF.

The J gene is TRBJ1-1, the V gene TRBV4-3, with 8 bases lining up with TRBD1. Germline CDR1 LGHNA, CDR2 YSLEER. Trimming at V came to 1 base and at J to 3 bases, leaving 10 bases not matched to a gene. The CDR3 runs 17 residues. CDR3 amino acids: CASSQGGQGALYTEAFF. The CDR3 DNA reads as TGCGCCAGCAGCCAAGGGGGCCAGGGGGCGCTTTACACTGAAGCTTTCTTT.

The chain has TRBV11-2 and TRBJ1-6; no definite D call. Trimming cost V 0 bases and J 8 bases, with 11 bases left between them. There are 15 residues in the CDR3. Germline-derived CDR1 and CDR2 are SGHAT and FQNNGV. As DNA, the CDR3 is TGTGCCAGCAGCTTAGAGGGCAGGTCCTATTCACCCCTCCACTTT. Protein: CASSLEGRSYSPLHF.

The J gene is TRBJ2-1, the V gene TRBV19, with D unresolved. The CDR3 runs to 15 residues. V lost 9 bases to trimming and J lost 2 bases, with 17 bases between them. The V gene's germline CDR1 is LNHDA and CDR2 SQIVND (reference sequence). The DNA for the CDR3 is TGTGCCAGCCTCCCCACGGGTTCCCCCTACAATGAGCAGTTCTTC. It specifies CASLPTGSPYNEQFF. Complete variable domain (other parts from reference TRBV19 and TRBJ2-1): DGGITQSPKYLFRKEGQNVTLSCEQNLNHDAMYWYRQDPGQGLRLIYYSQIVNDFQKGDIAEGYSVSREKKESFPLTVTSAQKNPTAFYLCASLPTGSPYNEQFFGPGTRLTVL.

This sequence joins TRBV19 and TRBJ1-4; D ambiguous. CDR1 and CDR2 from the germline V gene are LNHDA and SQIVND (reference sequence). V gave up 5 bases and J gave up 2 bases, with 15 bases separating them. This CDR3 has 16 amino acids. DNA for the CDR3: TGTGCCAGTAGTGTCGAGGGTTGGCAGACTAATGAAAAACTGTTTTTT. Protein: CASSVEGWQTNEKLFF.

This chain's CDR3 is CASSQDTVYNEQFF. The CDR3 region has the DNA TGCGCCAGCAGCCAAGATACGGTGTACAATGAGCAGTTCTTC. The chain carries TRBV4-1 and TRBJ2-1; no definite D call. The V and J ends lost 0 bases and 4 bases respectively, with 7 bases between them. Germline values: CDR1 MGHRA, CDR2 YSYEKL. CDR3 length equals 14 residues.

Comment on this clone: This specimen includes other DNA sequences encoding the same CDR3. The chain uses TRBV7-9 and TRBJ2-7, with 9 bases that match TRBD1. The CDR3 is 15 amino acids. Trimming removed 5 bases from V and 3 bases from J; junction bases left unmatched: 8. Germline values: CDR1 SEHNR, CDR2 FQNEAQ (reference sequence). CDR3 amino acids: CASSKGGTGYYEQYF. The CDR3 DNA is TGTGCCAGCAGCAAAGGCGGGACAGGGTACTACGAGCAGTACTTC. The entire variable domain, with the rest obtained from reference TRBV7-9 and TRBJ2-7, is as follows: DTGVSQNPRHKITKRGQNVTFRCDPISEHNRLYWYRQTLGQGPEFLTYFQNEAQLEKSRLLSDRFSAERPKGSFSTLEIQRTEQGDSAMYLCASSKGGTGYYEQYFGPGTRLTVT.

This clone has a single count. This chain links TRBV29-1 with TRBJ2-3, with 10 bases lining up with TRBD2. Germline CDR1 SQVTM, CDR2 ANQGSEA. The CDR3 contains 16 residues. V gave up 4 bases and J gave up 1 base; unmatched junction bases: 8. The CDR3 protein is CSVVSGRGFGTDTQYF. CDR3 sequence (DNA): TGCAGCGTTGTAAGCGGGAGGGGGTTTGGCACAGATACGCAGTATTTT.

The chain has TRBV30 and TRBJ1-4, with D unclear. The CDR3 loop spans 11 amino acids. CDR1 is GTSNPN, CDR2 SVGIG, per germline (reference sequence). The V end lost 3 bases, the J end lost 5 bases, and 4 bases lay between the germline ends. CDR3 in DNA: TGTGCCTGGAGCCAGAATGAAAAACTGTTTTTT. Amino acids: CAWSQNEKLFF.

The V gene is TRBV11-2, the J gene TRBJ1-3, with 8 bases aligning to TRBD1. The CDR3 has 16 amino acids. CDR1 and CDR2 (germline): SGHAT, FQNNGV. Germline trimming cut 5 bases from V and 4 bases from J; bases unmatched to any gene: 10. CDR3 nucleotides: TGTGCCAGCAGCACTCGGCAGGGGGCGCGGGGAAACACCATATATTTT. Translated: CASSTRQGARGNTIYF.

The chain is built from TRBV5-4 and TRBJ2-2; D not resolved. From germline, CDR1 is SGHNT and CDR2 YYREEE (reference sequence). This CDR3 spans 13 amino acids. V dropped 5 bases and J dropped 6 bases, with 11 bases sitting between them. CDR3 nucleotides: TGTGCCAGCAGTCTCGGGTCTGCCGGGGAGCTGTTTTTT. This translates into CASSLGSAGELFF.

V is TRBV7-8 and J is TRBJ1-2, with D possibly TRBD1 on 5 matching bases. The CDR3 has 16 amino acids. CDR1 SGHVS and CDR2 FQNEAQ come from the germline V gene. V lost 5 bases, J lost 3 bases, and 19 bases lay in between. CDR3 protein: CASSLQGGVFDYGYTF. The DNA for the CDR3 is TGTGCCAGCAGCCTCCAGGGAGGGGTTTTTGACTATGGCTACACCTTC.

The genes are TRBV21-1 and TRBJ2-4; the table names TRBD2, a call not compared with the DNA. TRBV21-1 is classified as a pseudogene. The CDR3 runs to 17 residues. CDR3 sequence reads: CASSRDGRGLAKNIQYF. In DNA, the CDR3 is TGTGCCAGCAGCAGAGACGGGAGGGGACTAGCCAAAAACATTCAGTACTTC.

V gene TRBV11-2 combines with J gene TRBJ2-2; D not resolved. The V end lost 4 bases, the J end lost 2 bases, and 17 bases lay between the germline ends. This CDR3 has 17 residues. In germline, CDR1 is SGHAT, CDR2 FQNNGV. CDR3 sequence (DNA): TGTGCCAGCAGCTCAGGTCTTACCTCCTTTAACACCGGGGAGCTGTTTTTT. Encoded protein: CASSSGLTSFNTGELFF.

The gene calls are TRBV9 and TRBJ2-5, with TRBD2 matching over 12 bases. V was clipped by 0 bases and J by 0 bases; unmatched bases: 6. The V gene's germline CDR1 is SGDLS and CDR2 YYNGEE. CDR3 length: 18 amino acids. The CDR3 spells CASSVGLAGVSYQETQYF. The CDR3 nucleotides are TGTGCCAGCAGCGTAGGACTAGCGGGAGTTTCGTACCAAGAGACCCAGTACTTC. Drawing the rest from reference TRBV9 and TRBJ2-5, the complete variable domain is DSGVTQTPKHLITATGQRVTLRCSPRSGDLSVYWYQQSLDQGLQFLIQYYNGEERAKGNILERFSAQQFPDLHSELNLSSLELGDSALYFCASSVGLAGVSYQETQYFGPGTRLLVL.

The V and J genes are TRBV15 and TRBJ1-5; D unclear. This CDR3 is built from 15 residues. Germline CDR1 LNHNV, CDR2 YYDKDF (reference sequence). V lost 0 bases, J lost 4 bases, and 10 bases lay in between. CDR3 nucleotides: TGTGCCACCAGCAGAGAAGATTCGGGTAATCAGCCCCAGCATTTT. This codes for CATSREDSGNQPQHF.

CDR3: CASAIQGNTEAFF. CDR3 DNA: TGCGCCAGCGCAATACAGGGGAACACTGAAGCTTTCTTT. The rearrangement uses TRBV23-1 and TRBJ1-1; tentatively, D is TRBD1 (6 bases). TRBV23-1 is an open reading frame whose function is uncertain. V lost 8 bases to trimming and J lost 1 base, with 11 bases between them. CDR3 length: 13 residues.

This clone is medium-sized (0.01 to 0.1%). This chain links TRBV7-9 with TRBJ1-5; D is unresolved. The CDR3 is 15 amino acids. The V gene lost 6 bases and the J gene lost 2 bases, with 14 bases spanning the gap. Per germline, CDR1 SEHNR and CDR2 FQNEAQ (reference sequence). The CDR3 bases are TGTGCCAGCAGTTCCGCGGAGCCCGGCAATCAGCCCCAGCATTTT. This translates into CASSSAEPGNQPQHF.

This chain links TRBV19 with TRBJ1-3, with D tentatively TRBD1 (5 bases). V was shortened by 3 bases and J by 0 bases, with 12 bases between the two germline ends. CDR3 length equals 16 residues. Germline CDR1 LNHDA, CDR2 SQIVND (reference sequence). CDR3 sequence reads: CASSIMGRVSGNTIYF. The CDR3 DNA sequence: TGTGCCAGTAGTATTATGGGCAGGGTCTCTGGAAACACCATATATTTT.

CDR3 bases: TGCGCCAGCAGCCAAGGCTTGGGACTACCATCCTACGAGCAGTACGTC. Its translation is CASSQGLGLPSYEQYV. The V call is TRBV4-3, the J call TRBJ2-7, with TRBD2 identical over 7 bases. CDR1 is LGHNA, CDR2 YSLEER, per germline. This CDR3 is built from 16 residues. V shed 1 base and J 1 base; nucleotides not matched to a gene: 7.

The genes are TRBV5-6 and TRBJ2-2; weak D call: TRBD1 (6 bases). Germline CDR1 is SGHDT and CDR2 is YYEEEE. The CDR3 consists of 15 residues. Trimming cost V 5 bases and J 5 bases, with 16 bases left between them. This CDR3 reads CASRRGILSTGELFF. CDR3 nucleotide sequence: TGTGCCAGCAGGAGGGGGATTCTGAGTACCGGGGAGCTGTTTTTT.

CDR3 sequence: CASSPTGADNEQFF. The DNA of the CDR3 is TGCGCCAGCAGCCCCACGGGAGCTGACAATGAGCAGTTCTTC. The chain uses TRBV4-3 and TRBJ2-1, with a possible D match to TRBD2 (6 bases). V lost 4 bases and J 5 bases, leaving 12 bases between the germline ends. Germline lookup yields CDR1 LGHNA and CDR2 YSLEER. This CDR3 is built from 14 residues.

This chain links TRBV28 with TRBJ2-5; 7 bases align to TRBD2. V lost 6 bases to trimming and J lost 1 base; unmatched junction nucleotides: 5. Germline V gene data show CDR1 as MDHEN and CDR2 as SYDVKM. This CDR3 region has 14 residues. CDR3 sequence reads: CASRERDLQETQYF. CDR3 nucleotides: TGTGCCAGCAGGGAGCGGGATCTCCAAGAGACCCAGTACTTC.

The chain combines TRBV5-4 with TRBJ2-7, with TRBD2 matching over 7 bases. J lost 6 bases, V lost 4 bases, and 7 bases had no gene match. There are 13 residues in the CDR3. CDR1 and CDR2 (germline): SGHNT, YYREEE (reference sequence). The DNA for the CDR3 is TGTGCCAGCAGCCTTCAGGGCGGGGGCGAGCAGTACGTC. Amino acid sequence: CASSLQGGGEQYV.

The chain uses TRBV19 and TRBJ2-7; D is possibly TRBD1 (7 bases). Between the trimmed V and J ends, which lost 5 bases and 2 bases, there was a span of 13 bases. The CDR3 has 14 amino acids. The germline V gene encodes CDR1 LNHDA and CDR2 SQIVND (reference sequence). Written as DNA, the CDR3 is TGTGCCAGTAGTGCGGGACAGAGGACCTACGAGCAGTACTTC. It is translated as CASSAGQRTYEQYF.

The V gene is TRBV7-2, the J gene TRBJ1-3, with TRBD1 as a possible D gene (5 bases). The V end lost 7 bases, the J end lost 0 bases, and 10 bases lay between the germline ends. Germline CDR1 and CDR2: SGHTA and FQGNSA. This CDR3 region has 14 residues. For the CDR3, the DNA is TGTGCCAGCACCCAAGACAGCTCTGGAAACACCATATATTTT. It yields the protein CASTQDSSGNTIYF.